A selection of T cell receptor beta chains follows, all from one sample in a study of stem cell transplantation in POMP-related autoinflammatory disease. Assay: immunoSEQ multiplex PCR; the TCRdb copy retains only in-frame clones and omits some. This table has roughly 70,000 clones, under 95% appearing once. The source material was CD4+ T cells from PBMCs, sampled after stem cell transplantation. Receptors were obtained from a human patient with POMP-related autoinflammation and immune dysregulation (PRAID). The T cells may come from the graft donor. The CDR3 runs from the conserved cysteine through the conserved F or W. The order of the fields is V gene, D gene, J gene, clone size, CDR3 protein, CDR3 DNA. A D gene is named only where the DNA matches it firmly. The size entry is marked missing in some rows and otherwise reads once, few, many or a size class.

TRBV7-9	.	TRBJ2-3	.	CASSLTGGWADTQYF	TGTGCCAGCAGCCTCACGGGTGGATGGGCAGATACGCAGTATTTT
TRBV15	TRBD1	TRBJ1-4	.	CATSPGQGRGKLFF	TGTGCCACCAGCCCGGGACAGGGGAGGGGAAAACTGTTTTTT
TRBV10-3	.	TRBJ2-7	.	CAISDSQRYEQYF	TGTGCCATCAGTGATTCACAGCGCTACGAGCAGTACTTC
TRBV6-6	.	TRBJ1-5	.	CASSHSTGQGPSSNQPQHF	TGTGCCAGCAGCCACTCGACAGGCCAGGGCCCTTCTAGCAATCAGCCCCAGCATTTT
TRBV28	TRBD2	TRBJ2-5	.	CASSRTGGPGETQYF	TGTGCCAGCAGTCGGACGGGGGGGCCGGGGGAGACCCAGTACTTC
TRBV7-9	.	TRBJ1-2	.	CASSLFWQRKDYGYTF	TGTGCCAGCAGCTTATTCTGGCAGCGTAAGGACTATGGCTACACCTTC
TRBV5-1	.	TRBJ1-1	.	CASSPSGQLNTEAFF	TGCGCCAGCAGCCCATCCGGACAGCTGAACACTGAAGCTTTCTTT
TRBV7-2	.	TRBJ1-3	.	CASSSPNMAGNTIYF	TGTGCCAGCAGCTCCCCTAATATGGCTGGAAACACCATATATTTT
TRBV28	.	TRBJ1-2	.	CASGGRSYGYTF	TGTGCCAGCGGGGGGCGCAGCTATGGCTACACCTTC
TRBV19	.	TRBJ2-1	once	CASSSGRHNEQFF	TGTGCCAGTAGTTCGGGACGGCACAATGAGCAGTTCTTC
TRBV11-2	TRBD1	TRBJ1-2	once	CASSSRTGSYGYTF	TGTGCCAGCAGTTCAAGGACAGGGAGCTATGGCTACACCTTC
TRBV18	.	TRBJ1-4	.	CASSLGPDNEKLFF	TGTGCCAGCTCCCTGGGACCGGATAATGAAAAACTGTTTTTT
TRBV19	.	TRBJ1-2	few	CASTPRRGIGYTF	TGTGCCAGTACCCCCCGCAGGGGTATTGGCTACACCTTC
TRBV24-1	.	TRBJ2-5	.	CATSDLSGGETQYF	TGTGCCACCAGTGATTTAAGTGGGGGAGAGACCCAGTACTTC
TRBV28	TRBD1	TRBJ2-3	.	CASSLLGTGADTQYF	TGTGCCAGCAGTTTATTAGGGACAGGGGCAGATACGCAGTATTTT
TRBV7-9	.	TRBJ1-1	.	CASSLAGMNTEAFF	TGTGCCAGCAGCTTAGCAGGGATGAACACTGAAGCTTTCTTT
TRBV19	.	TRBJ1-4	.	CASSSRDRYTF	TGTGCCAGTAGCTCCCGGGACCGTTACACTTTT
TRBV18	TRBD1	TRBJ1-5	.	CASSPQLGDRDQPQHF	TGTGCCAGCTCACCACAGTTGGGGGACAGGGATCAGCCCCAGCATTTT
TRBV10-3	.	TRBJ1-2	.	CAISVDGYYGYTF	TGTGCCATCAGTGTGGACGGATACTATGGCTACACCTTC
TRBV6-2/TRBV6-3	TRBD1	TRBJ1-5	.	CASSYSQGAGQPQHF	TGTGCCAGCAGTTACTCCCAGGGGGCAGGGCAGCCCCAGCATTTT
TRBV6-5	.	TRBJ2-3	.	CASSYSVRGADTQYF	TGTGCCAGCAGTTACTCGGTGAGGGGGGCAGATACGCAGTATTTT
TRBV6-5	TRBD1	TRBJ1-2	.	CASSYRPKGADGYTF	TGTGCCAGCAGTTACAGGCCGAAGGGGGCGGATGGCTACACCTTC
TRBV6-5	TRBD1	TRBJ2-1	.	CASSYTGGVYNEQFF	TGTGCCAGCAGTTACACAGGGGGCGTCTACAATGAGCAGTTCTTC
TRBV14	TRBD1	TRBJ2-2	.	CASSEDRAYTGELFF	TGTGCCAGCAGCGAGGACAGGGCCTACACCGGGGAGCTGTTTTTT
TRBV5-1	TRBD1	TRBJ1-6	.	CASSPGTGFDNSPLHF	TGCGCCAGCAGCCCCGGGACAGGGTTTGATAATTCACCCCTCCACTTT
TRBV11-3	TRBD1	TRBJ2-3	.	CASSLGFGTGADTQYF	TGTGCCAGCAGCTTAGGGTTCGGGACAGGGGCAGATACGCAGTATTTT
TRBV4-2	TRBD2	TRBJ2-7	.	CASSQDRASTSGRSYEQYF	TGTGCCAGCAGCCAAGATAGGGCCAGTACTAGCGGGAGATCCTACGAGCAGTACTTC
TRBV7-9	.	TRBJ2-3	.	CASSFSYTDTQYF	TGTGCCAGCAGCTTTTCTTACACAGATACGCAGTATTTT
TRBV6-5	.	TRBJ1-4	once	CASTSSRVGANEKLFF	TGTGCCAGCACTTCCTCCCGGGTGGGAGCTAATGAAAAACTGTTTTTT
TRBV7-7	TRBD2	TRBJ2-3	.	CASSLSGRATDTQYF	TGTGCCAGCAGCCTTAGCGGGAGGGCCACAGATACGCAGTATTTT